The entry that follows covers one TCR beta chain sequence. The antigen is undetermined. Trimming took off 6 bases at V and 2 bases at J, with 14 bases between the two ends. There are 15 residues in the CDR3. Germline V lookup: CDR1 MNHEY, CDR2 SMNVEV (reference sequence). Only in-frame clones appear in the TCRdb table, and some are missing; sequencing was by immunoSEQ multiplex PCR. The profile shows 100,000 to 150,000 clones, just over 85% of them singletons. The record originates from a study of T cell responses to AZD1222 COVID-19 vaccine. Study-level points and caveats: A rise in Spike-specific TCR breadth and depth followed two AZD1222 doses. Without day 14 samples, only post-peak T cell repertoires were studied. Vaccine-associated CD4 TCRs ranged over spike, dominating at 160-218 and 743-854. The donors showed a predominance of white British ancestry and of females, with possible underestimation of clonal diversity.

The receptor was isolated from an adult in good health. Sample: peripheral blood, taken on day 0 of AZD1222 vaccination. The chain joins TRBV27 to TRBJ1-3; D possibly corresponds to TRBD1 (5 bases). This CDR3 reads CASSLTGATGNTIYF. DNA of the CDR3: TGTGCCAGCAGCCTAACAGGTGCAACTGGAAACACCATATATTTT.